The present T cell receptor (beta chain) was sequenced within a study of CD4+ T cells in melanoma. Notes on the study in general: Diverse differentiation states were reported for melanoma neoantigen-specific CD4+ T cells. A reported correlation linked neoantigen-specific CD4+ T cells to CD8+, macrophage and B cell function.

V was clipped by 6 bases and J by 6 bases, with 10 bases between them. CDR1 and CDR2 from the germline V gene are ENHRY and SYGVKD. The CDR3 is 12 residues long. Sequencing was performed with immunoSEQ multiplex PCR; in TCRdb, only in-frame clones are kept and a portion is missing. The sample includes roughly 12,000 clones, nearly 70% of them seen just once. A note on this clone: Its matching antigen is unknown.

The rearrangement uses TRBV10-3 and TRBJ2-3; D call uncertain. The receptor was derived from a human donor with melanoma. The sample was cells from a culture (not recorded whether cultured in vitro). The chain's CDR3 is CAISSTGDTQYF. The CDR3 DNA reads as TGTGCCATCAGCTCCACTGGGGATACGCAGTATTTT.